This T cell receptor beta chain was sequenced in a study of shared clonotypes between healthy human individuals. General observations from the study: Clonotype sharing among donors, it was expected, would be affected by sequencing depth. Rarefaction indicated that sorted-subset sequencing remained incomplete although depth was large. Relative to memory subsets, naive subsets generally showed larger estimated richness.

A word on this clone: Antigen specificity is unknown.

Per germline, CDR1 SGHDT and CDR2 YYEEEE. V shed 4 bases and J 8 bases; nucleotides not matched to a gene: 6. This CDR3 has 15 amino acids. TCRdb's copy holds only in-frame clones and misses some; the assay was immunoSEQ multiplex PCR. The sample includes a few million clones, around nine tenths of them seen just once. The chain carries TRBV5-6 and TRBJ1-4; TRBD1 agrees at 12 bases. Sequences were obtained from naive CD4+ T cells sorted from blood. Subset specified: CD45RA+ positively selected. The clonotype originates from a man aged 18 to 30 in good health. CDR3 in amino acids: CASSVGQGAREKLFF. Written as DNA, the CDR3 is TGTGCCAGCAGCGTGGGACAGGGGGCGCGGGAAAAACTGTTTTTT.